This T cell receptor (beta chain) was captured in a study of T cell responses to AZD1222 COVID-19 vaccine. Overall study results and limits: Seropositive status at baseline applied to only five or six AZD1222 recipients. Sampling that yielded the repertoires occurred only after the peak T cell response.

Trimming took 0 bases from V and 8 from J, leaving 19 bases between them. Germline V gene lookup returns CDR1 LGHNA and CDR2 YSLEER. The CDR3 length is 16 residues. With respect to this clone: What it binds is unknown.

TCRdb's table, derived via immunoSEQ multiplex PCR, lists solely in-frame clones and lacks some. Among 100,000 to 150,000 clones listed, over 90% were seen once. The origin of this receptor is an adult in good health. V usage is TRBV4-3 and J usage is TRBJ1-2, with D perhaps TRBD1 (6 bases). The sequencing used peripheral blood, collected on day 0 of AZD1222 vaccination. The CDR3 DNA is TGCGCCAGCAGCCAAGATATGGGACTCAGGGGAGAAGGCTACACCTTC. Its protein product is CASSQDMGLRGEGYTF.